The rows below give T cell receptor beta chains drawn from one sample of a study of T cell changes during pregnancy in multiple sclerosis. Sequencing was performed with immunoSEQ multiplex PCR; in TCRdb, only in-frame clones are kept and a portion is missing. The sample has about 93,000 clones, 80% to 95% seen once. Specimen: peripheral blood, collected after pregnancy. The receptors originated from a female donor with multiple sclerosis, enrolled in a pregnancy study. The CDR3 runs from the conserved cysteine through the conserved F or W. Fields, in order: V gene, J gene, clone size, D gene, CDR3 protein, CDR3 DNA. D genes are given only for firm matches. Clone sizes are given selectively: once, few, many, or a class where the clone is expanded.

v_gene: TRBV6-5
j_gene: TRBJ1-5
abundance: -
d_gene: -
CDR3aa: CASSSQGPFNQPQHF
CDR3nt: TGTGCCAGCAGCTCACAGGGACCTTTCAATCAGCCCCAGCATTTT

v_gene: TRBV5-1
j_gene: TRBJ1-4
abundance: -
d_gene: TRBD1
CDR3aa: CASQRDRGDGGEKLFF
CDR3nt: TGCGCCAGCCAACGGGACAGGGGGGACGGCGGTGAAAAACTGTTTTTT

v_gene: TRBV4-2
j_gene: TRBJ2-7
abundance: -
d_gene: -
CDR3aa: CASSQWFDTDEQYF
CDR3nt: TGTGCCAGCAGCCAATGGTTCGACACGGATGAGCAGTACTTC

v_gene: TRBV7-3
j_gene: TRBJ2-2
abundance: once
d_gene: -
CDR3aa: CASSPKEPSTGELFF
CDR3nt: TGTGCCAGCAGCCCAAAGGAGCCGTCCACCGGGGAGCTGTTTTTT

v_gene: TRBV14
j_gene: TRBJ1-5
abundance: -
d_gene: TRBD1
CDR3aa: CASSTGGGQPQHF
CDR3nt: TGTGCCAGCAGCACAGGGGGCGGTCAGCCCCAGCATTTT

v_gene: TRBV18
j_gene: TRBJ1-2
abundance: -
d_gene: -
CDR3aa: CASSPPEGVDYGYTF
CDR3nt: TGTGCCAGCTCACCTCCCGAGGGGGTTGACTATGGCTACACCTTC

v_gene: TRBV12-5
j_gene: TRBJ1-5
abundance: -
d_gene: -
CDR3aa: CASAEAGMGANQPQHF
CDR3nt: TGTGCTAGTGCCGAGGCGGGGATGGGAGCAAATCAGCCCCAGCATTTT

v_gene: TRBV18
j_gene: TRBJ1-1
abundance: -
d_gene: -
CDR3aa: CASSRTDTEAFF
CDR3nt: TGTGCCAGCTCACGGACAGACACTGAAGCTTTCTTT

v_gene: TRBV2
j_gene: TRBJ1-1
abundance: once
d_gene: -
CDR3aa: CASSEGRGQKAFF
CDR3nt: TGTGCCAGCAGTGAGGGGAGGGGACAAAAAGCTTTCTTT

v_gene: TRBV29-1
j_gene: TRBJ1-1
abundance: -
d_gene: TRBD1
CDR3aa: CSTDDRGSTEAFF
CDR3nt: TGCAGCACGGACGACAGGGGAAGCACTGAAGCTTTCTTT

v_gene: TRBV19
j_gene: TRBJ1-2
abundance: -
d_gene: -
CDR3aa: CASSIKTSNYGYTF
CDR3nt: TGTGCCAGTAGTATAAAGACAAGCAACTATGGCTACACCTTC

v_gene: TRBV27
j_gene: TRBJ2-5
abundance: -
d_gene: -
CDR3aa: CASTEQGQQETQYF
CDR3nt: TGTGCCAGCACCGAGCAGGGACAACAAGAGACCCAGTACTTC

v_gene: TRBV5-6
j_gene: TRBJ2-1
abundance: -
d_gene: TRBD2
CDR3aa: CASSLAVASGWYNEQFF
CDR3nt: TGTGCCAGCAGCTTGGCCGTCGCTAGCGGGTGGTACAATGAGCAGTTCTTC

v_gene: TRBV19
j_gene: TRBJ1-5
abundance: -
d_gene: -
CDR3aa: CASRAHQGGRNQPQHF
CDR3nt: TGTGCCAGCCGAGCACATCAGGGAGGGCGCAATCAGCCCCAGCATTTT

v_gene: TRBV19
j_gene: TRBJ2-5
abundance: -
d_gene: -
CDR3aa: CASSVKETQYF
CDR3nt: TGTGCCAGTAGTGTCAAAGAGACCCAGTACTTC

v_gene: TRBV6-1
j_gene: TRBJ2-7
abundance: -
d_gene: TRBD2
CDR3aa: CASRELADLSSEQYF
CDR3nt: TGTGCCAGCAGGGAACTAGCGGACCTCTCCAGCGAGCAGTACTTC

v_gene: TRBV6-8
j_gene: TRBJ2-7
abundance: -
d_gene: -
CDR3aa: CASSPCEQYF
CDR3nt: TGTGCCAGCAGCCCTTGCGAGCAGTACTTC

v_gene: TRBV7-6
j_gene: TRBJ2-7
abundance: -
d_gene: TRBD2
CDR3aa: CASSLSGSLYEQYF
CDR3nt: TGTGCCAGCAGCCTTAGCGGGAGTTTGTACGAGCAGTACTTC

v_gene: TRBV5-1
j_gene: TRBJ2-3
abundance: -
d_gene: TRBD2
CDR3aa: CASSLGASGATDTQYF
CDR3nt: TGCGCCAGCAGCTTGGGCGCTAGCGGGGCCACAGATACGCAGTATTTT

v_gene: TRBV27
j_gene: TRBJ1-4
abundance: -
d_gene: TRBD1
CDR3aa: CASRRGIRTGTGVEKLFF
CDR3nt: TGTGCCAGCAGAAGGGGGATTAGAACAGGGACAGGGGTCGAAAAACTGTTTTTT

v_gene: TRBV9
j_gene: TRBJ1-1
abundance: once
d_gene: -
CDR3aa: CASSVGRRMNTEAFF
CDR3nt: TGTGCCAGCAGCGTAGGGCGGCGGATGAACACTGAAGCTTTCTTT

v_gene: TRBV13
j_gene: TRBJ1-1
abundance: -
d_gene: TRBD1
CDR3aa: CASIRKAGTGVMNTEAFF
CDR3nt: TGTGCCAGCATTCGAAAAGCCGGGACAGGGGTAATGAACACTGAAGCTTTCTTT

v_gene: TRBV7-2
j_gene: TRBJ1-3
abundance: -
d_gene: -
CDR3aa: CASSLIGSSGNTIYF
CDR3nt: TGTGCCAGCAGCTTAATTGGGAGCTCTGGAAACACCATATATTTT

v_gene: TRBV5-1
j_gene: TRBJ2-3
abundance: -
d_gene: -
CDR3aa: CASSLIETGTDTQYF
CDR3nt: TGCGCCAGCAGCTTGATAGAAACAGGCACAGATACGCAGTATTTT

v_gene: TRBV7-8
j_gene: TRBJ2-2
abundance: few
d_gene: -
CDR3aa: CASSLVRGELFF
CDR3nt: TGTGCCAGCAGCTTAGTTCGCGGGGAGCTGTTTTTT

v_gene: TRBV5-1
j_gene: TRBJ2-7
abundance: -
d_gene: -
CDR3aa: CASRRTGGGYEQYF
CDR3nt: TGCGCCAGCAGACGGACTGGGGGCGGCTACGAGCAGTACTTC

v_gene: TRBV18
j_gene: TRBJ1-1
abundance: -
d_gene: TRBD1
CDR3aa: CASSPGSVGTGGTEAFF
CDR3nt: TGTGCCAGCTCACCAGGGAGTGTCGGGACAGGGGGTACTGAAGCTTTCTTT

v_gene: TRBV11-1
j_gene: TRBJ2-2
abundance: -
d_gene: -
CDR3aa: CASSLGGNTGELFF
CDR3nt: TGTGCCAGCAGCTTAGGCGGAAACACCGGGGAGCTGTTTTTT

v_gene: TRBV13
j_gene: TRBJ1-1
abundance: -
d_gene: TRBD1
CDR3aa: CASSLGGTGAQDTEAFF
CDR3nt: TGTGCCAGCAGCTTAGGGGGGACAGGGGCCCAGGACACTGAAGCTTTCTTT

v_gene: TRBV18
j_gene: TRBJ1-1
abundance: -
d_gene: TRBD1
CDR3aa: CASSPTEFGTVNTEAFF
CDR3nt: TGTGCCAGCTCACCCACCGAATTTGGGACAGTGAACACTGAAGCTTTCTTT

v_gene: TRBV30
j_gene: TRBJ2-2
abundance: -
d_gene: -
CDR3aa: CAWRFDKNTGELFF
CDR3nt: TGTGCCTGGAGATTCGACAAGAACACCGGGGAGCTGTTTTTT

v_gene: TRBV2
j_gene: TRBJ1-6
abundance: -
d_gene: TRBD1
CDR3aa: CASSDRQGDSPLHF
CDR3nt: TGTGCCAGCAGTGATCGGCAGGGGGATTCACCCCTCCACTTT

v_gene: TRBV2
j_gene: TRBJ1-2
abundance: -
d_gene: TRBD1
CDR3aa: CASSESTGLHGYTF
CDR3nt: TGTGCCAGCAGTGAATCGACAGGGTTGCATGGCTACACCTTC

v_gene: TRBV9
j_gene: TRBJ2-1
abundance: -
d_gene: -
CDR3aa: CASSVGLPAVNEQFF
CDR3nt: TGTGCCAGCAGCGTAGGGCTGCCTGCGGTAAATGAGCAGTTCTTC

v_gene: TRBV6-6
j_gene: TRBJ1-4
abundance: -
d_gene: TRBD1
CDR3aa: CASSRDREKLFF
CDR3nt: TGTGCCAGCAGCCGGGACAGGGAGAAACTGTTTTTT

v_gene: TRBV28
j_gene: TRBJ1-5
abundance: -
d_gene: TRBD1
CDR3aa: CASSQGASNQPQHF
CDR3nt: TGTGCCAGCAGCCAGGGGGCTAGCAATCAGCCCCAGCATTTT

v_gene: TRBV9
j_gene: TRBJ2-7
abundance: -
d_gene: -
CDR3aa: CASSGQAESSYEQYF
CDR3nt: TGTGCCAGCAGCGGGCAGGCCGAAAGCTCCTACGAGCAGTACTTC

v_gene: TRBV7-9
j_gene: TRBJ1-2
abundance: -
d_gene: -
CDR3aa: CASSFRWRGGNYGYTF
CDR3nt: TGTGCCAGCAGCTTTCGGTGGAGGGGGGGGAACTATGGCTACACCTTC

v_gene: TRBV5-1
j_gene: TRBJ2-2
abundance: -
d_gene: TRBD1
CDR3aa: CASRLQGAVTGELFF
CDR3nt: TGCGCCAGCAGATTACAGGGGGCGGTCACCGGGGAGCTGTTTTTT

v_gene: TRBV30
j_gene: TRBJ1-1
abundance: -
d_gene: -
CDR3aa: CAWRYRTDSKAFF
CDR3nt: TGTGCCTGGAGGTACAGGACAGACTCCAAAGCTTTCTTT

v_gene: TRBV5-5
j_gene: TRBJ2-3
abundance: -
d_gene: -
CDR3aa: CASSLGRGSDTQYF
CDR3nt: TGTGCCAGCAGCTTGGGAAGGGGGTCAGATACGCAGTATTTT

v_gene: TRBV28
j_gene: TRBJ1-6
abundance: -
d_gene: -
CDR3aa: CASSPVGRSSYNSPLHF
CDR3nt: TGTGCCAGCAGCCCTGTTGGGCGAAGCTCCTATAATTCACCCCTCCACTTT

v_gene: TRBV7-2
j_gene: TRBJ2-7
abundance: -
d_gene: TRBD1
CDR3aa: CASSLEDRAYEQYF
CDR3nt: TGTGCCAGCAGCTTAGAGGACAGGGCCTACGAGCAGTACTTC

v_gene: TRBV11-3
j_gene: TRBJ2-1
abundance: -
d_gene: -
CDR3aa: CASSLGNAGWDEQFF
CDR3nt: TGTGCCAGCAGCTTAGGTAACGCAGGGTGGGATGAGCAGTTCTTC

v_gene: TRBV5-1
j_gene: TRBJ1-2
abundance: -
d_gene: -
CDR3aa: CASSFAGTSYTF
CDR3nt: TGCGCCAGCAGCTTTGCGGGGACGAGCTACACCTTC

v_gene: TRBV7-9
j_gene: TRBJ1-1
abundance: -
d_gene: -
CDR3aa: CASSATGLMNTEAFF
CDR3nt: TGTGCCAGCAGCGCAACAGGCCTCATGAACACTGAAGCTTTCTTT

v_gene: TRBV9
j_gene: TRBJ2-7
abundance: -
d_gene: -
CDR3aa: CASSPRDSSSFYEQYF
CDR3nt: TGTGCCAGCAGCCCCCGGGACTCCTCCTCTTTCTACGAGCAGTACTTC

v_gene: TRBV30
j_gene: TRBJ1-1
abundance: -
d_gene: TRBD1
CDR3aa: CAWQDRVWVSDTEAFF
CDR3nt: TGTGCCTGGCAGGACAGGGTCTGGGTTTCCGACACTGAAGCTTTCTTT

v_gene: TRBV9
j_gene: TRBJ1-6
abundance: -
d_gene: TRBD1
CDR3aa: CASSETGTNSPLHF
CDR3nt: TGTGCCAGCAGCGAGACAGGGACGAATTCACCCCTCCACTTT

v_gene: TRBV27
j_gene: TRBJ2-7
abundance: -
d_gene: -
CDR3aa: CASSFLGTAYEQYF
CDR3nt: TGTGCCAGCAGTTTCCTGGGCACCGCCTACGAGCAGTACTTC

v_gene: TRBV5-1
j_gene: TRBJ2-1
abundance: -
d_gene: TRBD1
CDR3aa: CASSSDRVGNEQFF
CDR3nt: TGCGCCAGCAGCTCGGACAGGGTAGGCAATGAGCAGTTCTTC

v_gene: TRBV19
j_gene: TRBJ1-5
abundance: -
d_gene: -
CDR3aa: CASVIKGNQPQHF
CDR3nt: TGTGCCAGTGTAATAAAGGGGAATCAGCCCCAGCATTTT

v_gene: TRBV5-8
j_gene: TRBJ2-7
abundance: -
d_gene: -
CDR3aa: CASNGPTANSYEQYF
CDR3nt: TGTGCCAGCAACGGACCGACAGCGAACTCCTACGAGCAGTACTTC

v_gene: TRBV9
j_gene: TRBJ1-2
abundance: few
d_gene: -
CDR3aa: CASTSQEWGYTF
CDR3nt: TGTGCCAGCACCTCACAGGAATGGGGCTACACCTTC

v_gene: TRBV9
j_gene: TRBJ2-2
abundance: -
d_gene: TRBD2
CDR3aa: CASSVAGTSVTGELFF
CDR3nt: TGTGCCAGCAGCGTAGCGGGGACTAGCGTCACCGGGGAGCTGTTTTTT

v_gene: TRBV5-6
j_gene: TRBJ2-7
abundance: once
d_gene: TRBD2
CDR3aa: CASSLELAGGPFEQYF
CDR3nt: TGTGCCAGCAGCTTGGAACTAGCGGGAGGGCCTTTCGAGCAGTACTTC

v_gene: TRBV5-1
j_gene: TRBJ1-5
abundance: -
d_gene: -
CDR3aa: CASSPEGDNQPQHF
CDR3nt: TGCGCCAGCAGCCCGGAAGGAGATAATCAGCCCCAGCATTTT